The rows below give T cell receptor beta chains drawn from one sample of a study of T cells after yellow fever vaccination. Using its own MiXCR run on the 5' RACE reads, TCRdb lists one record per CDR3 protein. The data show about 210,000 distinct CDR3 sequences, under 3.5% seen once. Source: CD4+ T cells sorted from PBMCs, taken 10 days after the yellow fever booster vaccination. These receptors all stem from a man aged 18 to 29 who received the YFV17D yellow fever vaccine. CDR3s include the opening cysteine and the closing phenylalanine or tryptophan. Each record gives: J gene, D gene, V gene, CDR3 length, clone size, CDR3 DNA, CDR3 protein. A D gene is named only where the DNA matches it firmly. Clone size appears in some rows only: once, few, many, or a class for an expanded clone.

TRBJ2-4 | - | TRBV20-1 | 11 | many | TGCAGTGCTAGTTCGATACGCATTCAGTACTTC | CSASSIRIQYF
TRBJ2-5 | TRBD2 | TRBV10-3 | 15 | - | TGTGCCATCAGTGAGCGGGCGGGGGGGCAAGAGACCCAGTACTTC | CAISERAGGQETQYF
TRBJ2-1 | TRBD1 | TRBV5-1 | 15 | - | TGCGCCAGCAGCTTTACGGGACAGTCCTACAATGAGCTGTTCTTC | CASSFTGQSYNELFF
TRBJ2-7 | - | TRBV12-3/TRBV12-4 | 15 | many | TGTGCCAGCAGTTTCGGTATAACGAGCTCCTACGAGCAGTACTTC | CASSFGITSSYEQYF
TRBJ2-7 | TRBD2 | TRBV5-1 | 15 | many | TGCGCCAGCAGCCGAGGTCTAGCGGGGGTCTCAGAGCAGTACTTC | CASSRGLAGVSEQYF
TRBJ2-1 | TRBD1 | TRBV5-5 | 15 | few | TGTGCCAGCAGCTGGGGCGGGACAGGGGATTTTAGGCAGTTCTTC | CASSWGGTGDFRQFF
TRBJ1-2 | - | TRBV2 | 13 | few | TGTGCCAGCAGACCGTCGGTTAACTATGGCTACACCTTC | CASRPSVNYGYTF
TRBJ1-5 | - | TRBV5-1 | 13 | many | TGCGCCAGCAGCCCGGACGAGAATCAGCCCCAGCATTTT | CASSPDENQPQHF
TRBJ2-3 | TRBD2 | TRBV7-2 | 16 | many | TGTGCCAGCAGCCACAGGACTAGCGGGCCCACAGATACGCAGTATTTT | CASSHRTSGPTDTQYF
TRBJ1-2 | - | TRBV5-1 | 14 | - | TGCGCCAGCAGCTTGGACAATCTCCACTATGGCTACACCTTC | CASSLDNLHYGYTF
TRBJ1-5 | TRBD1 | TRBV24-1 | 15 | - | TGTGCCACCAGTGGTACAGGGGGCTCAGGTCAGCCCCAGCATTTT | CATSGTGGSGQPQHF
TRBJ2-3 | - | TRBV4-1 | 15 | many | TGCGCCAGCTCGCCGGGGCGAGGGGCACCAGATACGCAGTATTTT | CASSPGRGAPDTQYF
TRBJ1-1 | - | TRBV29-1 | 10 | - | TGCAGCGTTGAGGAGGGGATAGCTTTCTTT | CSVEEGIAFF
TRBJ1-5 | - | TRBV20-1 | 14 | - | TGCAGTGCTAGAGATTTTCAGGGAGGACAGCCCCAGCATTTT | CSARDFQGGQPQHF
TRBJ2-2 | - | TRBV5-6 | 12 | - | TGTGCCAGCAGCTTGGGGGCAGGGGAGCTGTTTTTT | CASSLGAGELFF
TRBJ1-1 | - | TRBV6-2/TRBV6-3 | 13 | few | TGTGCCAGCAGTTATCGGGATTTAGCTGAAGCTTTCTTT | CASSYRDLAEAFF
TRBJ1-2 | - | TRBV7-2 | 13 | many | TGTGCCAGCAGCCCAACGGCTAACTATGGCTACACCTTC | CASSPTANYGYTF
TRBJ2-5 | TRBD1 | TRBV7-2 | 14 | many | TGTGCCAGCAGCCTGGACAGGCCCCAAGAGACCCAGTACTTC | CASSLDRPQETQYF
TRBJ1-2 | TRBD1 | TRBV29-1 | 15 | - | TGCAGCGTCGTCCCGGGACAGGGACTGGGCTATGGCTACACCTTC | CSVVPGQGLGYGYTF
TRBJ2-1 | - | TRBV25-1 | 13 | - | TGTGCCAGCAGTGACCCAAACAGGAATGAGCAGTTCTTC | CASSDPNRNEQFF
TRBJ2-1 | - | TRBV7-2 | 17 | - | TGTGCCAGCAGTCCTCAGGGGGGGCAGGGAAGGGTCAATGAGCAGTTCTTC | CASSPQGGQGRVNEQFF
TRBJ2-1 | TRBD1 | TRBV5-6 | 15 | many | TGTGCCAGCAGCTTGAAGGACAGGGTCACCAATGAGCAGTTCTTC | CASSLKDRVTNEQFF
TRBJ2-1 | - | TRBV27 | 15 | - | TGTGCCAGCAGTCAACACCACCAGGGCGGTAATGAGCAGTTCTTC | CASSQHHQGGNEQFF
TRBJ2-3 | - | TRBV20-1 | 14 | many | TGCAGTGCCGCCTCCGACTGGGCCCCAGATACGCAGTATTTT | CSAASDWAPDTQYF
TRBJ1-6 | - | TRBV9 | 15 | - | TGTGCCAGCAGCGTAGAGGGGTGGGGTAATTCACCCCTCCACTTT | CASSVEGWGNSPLHF
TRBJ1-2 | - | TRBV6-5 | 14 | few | TGTGCCAGCAGTTCGAACAGGGATCCCTATGGCTACACCTTC | CASSSNRDPYGYTF
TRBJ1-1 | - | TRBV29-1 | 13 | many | TGCAGCGCTCGGACACTTACGAACACTGAAGCTTTCTTT | CSARTLTNTEAFF
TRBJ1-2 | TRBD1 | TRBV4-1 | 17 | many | TGCGCCAGCAGCCAAGTGGGGGACAGGGGCCATATCTATGGCTACACCTTC | CASSQVGDRGHIYGYTF
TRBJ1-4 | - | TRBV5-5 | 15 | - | TGTGCCAGCAGTATGGACCCAACAACTAATGAAAAACTGTTTTTT | CASSMDPTTNEKLFF
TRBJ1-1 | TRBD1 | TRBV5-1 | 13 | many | TGCGCCAGCGGACAGGGAGCGAACACTGAAGCTTTCTTT | CASGQGANTEAFF
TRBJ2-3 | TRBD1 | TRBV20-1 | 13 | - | TGCAGTGCTCCGGACAGGGGACTCCCTACGCAGTATTTT | CSAPDRGLPTQYF
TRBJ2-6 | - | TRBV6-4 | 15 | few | TGTGCCAGCAGTGAGACAGGCTCTGGGGCCAACGTCCTGACTTTC | CASSETGSGANVLTF
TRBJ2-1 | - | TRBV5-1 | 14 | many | TGCGCCAGCAGCTTTTGGGGGGATAACAATGAGCAGTTCTTC | CASSFWGDNNEQFF
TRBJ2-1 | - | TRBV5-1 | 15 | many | TGCGCCAGCAGCTTGGGTAGCGAAGCCTACAATGAGCAGTTCTTC | CASSLGSEAYNEQFF
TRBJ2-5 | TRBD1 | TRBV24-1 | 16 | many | TGTGCCACCAGTGATTCCCGGGACAGGGGACGGGAGACCCAGTACTTC | CATSDSRDRGRETQYF
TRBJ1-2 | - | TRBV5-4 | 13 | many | TGTGCCAGCAGCCCCGACAGCACAAGCGAGAACACCTTC | CASSPDSTSENTF
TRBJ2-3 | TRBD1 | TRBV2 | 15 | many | TGTGCCAGCAGTGCGGGACAGGGCGGGTCAGATACGCAGTATTTT | CASSAGQGGSDTQYF
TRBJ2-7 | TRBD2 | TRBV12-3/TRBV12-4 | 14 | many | TGTGCCAGCAGTGAACTGCGGGGGAGTCACGAGCAGTACTTC | CASSELRGSHEQYF
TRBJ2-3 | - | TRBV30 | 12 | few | TGTGCCTGGAATCAGGGAGGAGATACGCAGTATTTT | CAWNQGGDTQYF
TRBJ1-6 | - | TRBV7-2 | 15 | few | TGTGCCAGCAGCCCCACTGGGCAGCCAAATTCACCCCTCCACTTT | CASSPTGQPNSPLHF
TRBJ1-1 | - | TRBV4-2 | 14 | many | TGTGCCAGCAGCCAAGATAACAGGGACCCTGAAGCTTTCTTT | CASSQDNRDPEAFF
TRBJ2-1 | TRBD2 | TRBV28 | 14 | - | TGTGCCAGCAGTCCAGCGGGACGCTCGGGTGAGCAGTTCTTC | CASSPAGRSGEQFF
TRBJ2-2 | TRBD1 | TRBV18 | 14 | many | TGTGCCAGCTCACCAGAGACAGGGACCGGGGAGCTGTTTTTT | CASSPETGTGELFF
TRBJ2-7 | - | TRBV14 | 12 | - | TGTGCCAGCAGCCAAGGAGGTCTGCGGCAGTACTTC | CASSQGGLRQYF
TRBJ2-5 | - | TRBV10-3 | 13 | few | TGTGCCATCAGTGGGGAGAGCAAAGAGACCCAGTACTTC | CAISGESKETQYF
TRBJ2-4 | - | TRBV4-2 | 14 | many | TGTGCCAGCAGCCAAGTAGACACGAAAAACATTCAGTACTTC | CASSQVDTKNIQYF
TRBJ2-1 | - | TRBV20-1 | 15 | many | TGCAGTGCTGTTACCGCGGGGGCCCCCTACAATGAGCAGTTCTTC | CSAVTAGAPYNEQFF
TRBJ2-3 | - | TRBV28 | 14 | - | TGTGCCAGCAGTACCACAGGGACCACAGATACGCAGTATTTT | CASSTTGTTDTQYF
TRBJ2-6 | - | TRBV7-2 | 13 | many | TGTGCCAGCAGCTCGGACAGGGCCAACGTCCTGACTTTC | CASSSDRANVLTF
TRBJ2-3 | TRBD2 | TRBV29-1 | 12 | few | TGCAGCGGACTAGCGGACACAGATACGCAGTATTTT | CSGLADTDTQYF
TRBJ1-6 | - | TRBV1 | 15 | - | TGCACCAGCAGCCAAGACAGCTCCTATAATTCACCCCTCCACTTT | CTSSQDSSYNSPLHF